The 17 T cell receptor beta chains in this list originate from one sample, sequenced in a study of blood T cells in healthy people across ages. With a J-beta primer mix and a sample-barcoded 5' primer, a second PCR ran roughly 6 to 11 cycles. Using its own MiXCR run on the 5' RACE reads, TCRdb lists one record per CDR3 protein. The table shows roughly 900,000 distinct CDR3 sequences, with under 35% occurring only once. Source material: blood. These receptors were collected from an elderly woman in good health.

In this sample, this clonotype turned up a few times. The chain links TRBV3-1 to TRBJ2-3, with 15 nucleotides matching TRBD2. J was trimmed by 1 base and V by 4 bases; bases with no gene match: 9. CDR1 is LGHDT and CDR2 is YNNKEL in the germline V gene (reference sequence). The CDR3 is 19 residues long. This CDR3 reads CASSLGTSGGPWRTDTQYF. The CDR3 DNA sequence: TGTGCCAGCAGCCTGGGGACTAGCGGGGGGCCATGGCGCACAGATACGCAGTATTTT.

The chain has TRBV19 and TRBJ1-1, with 8 bases lining up with TRBD1. Germline lookup yields CDR1 LNHDA and CDR2 SQIVND (reference sequence). The CDR3 contains 16 residues. Losses at the gene ends were 6 bases for V and 2 bases for J; bases not matched to a gene: 11. In nucleotides, the CDR3 is TGTGCCAGTAGGGGTAGCTACAGGGGGAGAAACACTGAAGCTTTCTTT. It encodes CASRGSYRGRNTEAFF.

Only a few counts were recorded for this clonotype. The rearrangement links TRBV7-2 to TRBJ2-3; TRBD2 agrees at 10 bases. The V gene end was trimmed by 5 bases and the J gene end by 4 bases; junction bases not matched to a gene: 9. This CDR3 comprises 16 residues. Germline V lookup: CDR1 SGHTA, CDR2 FQGNSA. The CDR3 is CASSDRAGGLSDTQYF. The CDR3 DNA reads TGTGCCAGCAGCGACAGAGCGGGAGGGCTATCAGATACGCAGTATTTT.

The chain's CDR3 is CASSEGTGANQPQHF. For the CDR3, the DNA is TGCGCCAGCAGCGAGGGGACAGGGGCCAATCAGCCCCAGCATTTT. The chain joins TRBV5-1 to TRBJ1-5, with 10 bases aligning to TRBD1. The CDR3 contains 15 residues. In germline, CDR1 is SGHRS, CDR2 YFSETQ. V shed 4 bases and J 3 bases; nucleotides not matched to a gene: 4.

CDR3 in amino acids: CAISPGTGGYQPQHF. The CDR3 nucleotides are TGTGCCATCAGTCCCGGGACAGGGGGCTATCAGCCCCAGCATTTT. The V and J genes are TRBV10-3 and TRBJ1-5, with 12 bases that match TRBD1. The trim removed 5 bases at V and 5 bases at J, leaving 4 bases unmatched. CDR1 and CDR2 (germline): ENHRY, SYGVKD. The CDR3 consists of 15 residues.

This clonotype came up many times. The rearrangement joins TRBV11-2 to TRBJ2-1; 8 bases line up with TRBD1. CDR3 size: 15 residues. CDR1 is SGHAT and CDR2 is FQNNGV in the germline V gene. J gave up 7 bases and V 3 bases, and 8 bases lay outside the gene matches. The CDR3 DNA follows: TGTGCCAGCAGCTTCCAGGGGGCTTCAGAAAATGAGCAGTTCTTC. As protein: CASSFQGASENEQFF.

As regards this clonotype: A single base separates this from a much larger clone, so it may be a read error. The chain combines TRBV20-1 with TRBJ2-4, with D possibly being TRBD1 (7 bases). The DNA matches TRBJ2-5 better at its end, which makes the J call doubtful. The CDR3 length is 12 residues. Germline CDR1 reads DFQATT; CDR2 reads SNEGSKA (reference sequence). CDR3 in amino acids: CSVAGGSETQYF. The CDR3 nucleotides read TGCAGTGTAGCAGGGGGGAGTGAGACCCAGTACTTC.

The sample holds many counts of this clonotype. V and J are TRBV30 and TRBJ2-3; possibly TRBD1 or TRBD2 for D (5 bases each). CDR1 and CDR2 from the germline V gene are GTSNPN and SVGIG (reference sequence). The V gene lost 0 bases and the J gene lost 3 bases, with 13 bases spanning the gap. The CDR3 runs to 15 residues. Here the CDR3 DNA reads TGTGCCTGGAGTGTTGGGGCAGGAGGTACAGATACGCAGTATTTT. Its protein product is CAWSVGAGGTDTQYF. The whole variable domain, filled in from reference TRBV30 and TRBJ2-3, reads SQTIHQWPATLVQPVGSPLSLECTVEGTSNPNLYWYRQAAGRGLQLLFYSVGIGQISSEVPQNLSASRPQDRQFILSSKKLLLSDSGFYLCAWSVGAGGTDTQYFGPGTRLTVL.

On this clonotype: A much larger clonotype is one base distant, so this may be a read error. This chain links TRBV6-2 or TRBV6-3 with TRBJ1-1, with D hard to call. This CDR3 is 12 amino acids long. The germline V gene has CDR1 MNHEY and CDR2 SVGEGT. The CDR3 reads CTSTQYGAEAFF. CDR3 sequence (DNA): TGTACCAGCACCCAGTACGGAGCTGAAGCTTTCTTT.

This clonotype was counted once. A clone one base away is much larger, so this may be a read error. This chain connects TRBV7-2 to TRBJ1-2, with D maybe TRBD1 (5 bases). The CDR3 is made up of 17 amino acids. CDR1 SGHTA and CDR2 FQGNSA come from the germline V gene. CDR3 sequence (DNA): TGTGCCAGCAGTCTCATTCCGACAGCCTCCCAAGTCTATAGCTACACCTTC. This translates into CASSLIPTASQVYSYTF.

This clonotype was counted only a few times. J is TRBJ2-3 and V is TRBV30; a weak D match, TRBD2 (6 bases). This CDR3 region has 11 residues. Looked up from germline, CDR1 is GTSNPN and CDR2 is SVGIG (reference sequence). V was pared by 1 base and J by 8 bases, with 7 bases between. As DNA, the CDR3 is TGTGCCTGGAGTGCCGGGGGTACGCAGTATTTT. It codes for CAWSAGGTQYF.

The rearrangement links TRBV28 to TRBJ1-4, with unresolved D. Trimming left V 5 bases short and J 0 bases short, with 13 bases between. The CDR3 covers 16 residues. Germline loops: CDR1 MDHEN, CDR2 SYDVKM. DNA for the CDR3: TGTGCCAGCAGTGCTCCCCGTGGTGCAACTAATGAAAAACTGTTTTTT. Translation gives CASSAPRGATNEKLFF.

The CDR3 DNA reads TGCAGTGCTAGAGATCCCACAAATATAGCGGGGGGCACAGATACGCAGTATTTT. It encodes CSARDPTNIAGGTDTQYF. This chain joins TRBV20-1 and TRBJ2-3; 9 positions agree with TRBD2. J lost 1 base, V lost 0 bases, and 11 bases had no gene match. Germline assignment: CDR1 DFQATT and CDR2 SNEGSKA (reference sequence). The CDR3 has 18 residues.

The chain carries TRBV7-9 and TRBJ1-6; TRBD1 might be the D (5 bases). The CDR3 is 18 residues long. Trimming removed 5 bases at V and 9 bases at J, with 26 bases between. Germline values: CDR1 SEHNR, CDR2 FQNEAQ (reference sequence). CDR3 nucleotide sequence: TGTGCCAGCAGCCCGGGACTCTTATCATACCCAGGGCGTTCACCCCTCCACTTT. Protein sequence: CASSPGLLSYPGRSPLHF.

This clonotype was recorded many times. The chain is built from TRBV7-2 and TRBJ1-4, with TRBD1 matching over 8 bases. The CDR3 is 14 amino acids. J was trimmed by 11 bases and V by 1 base; bases with no gene match: 6. Germline assignment: CDR1 SGHTA and CDR2 FQGNSA. The CDR3 DNA reads TGTGCCAGCAGCTTAGGACAGGGGATGGAGAAACTGTTTTTT. It is translated as CASSLGQGMEKLFF.

This chain joins TRBV28 and TRBJ1-2; D not resolved. The CDR3 runs to 14 residues. With 5 bases removed from V and 8 bases from J, the gap between germline ends came to 18 bases. Germline CDR1 is MDHEN and CDR2 is SYDVKM. CDR3 region: CASSEPGPTEGYTF. CDR3 sequence (DNA): TGTGCCAGCAGTGAACCCGGGCCTACGGAAGGCTACACCTTC.

The chain couples TRBV20-1 to TRBJ2-7; TRBD1 agrees at 7 bases. The CDR3 contains 16 residues. J gave up 6 bases and V 0 bases, and 14 bases lay outside the gene matches. Germline assignment: CDR1 DFQATT and CDR2 SNEGSKA (reference sequence). The CDR3 here is CSAREGAGTDAPEQYF. The CDR3 DNA sequence: TGCAGTGCTAGAGAAGGGGCCGGGACAGACGCTCCCGAGCAGTACTTC.